This entry lists 18 T cell receptor beta chains sequenced from one sample in a study of naive and memory T cell subsets. TCR cDNA received a 3' ligated oligonucleotide that carried a UMI. Amplification of ligated cDNA took four PCR rounds with SP2 and nested alpha and beta constant primers. TCRdb processed the 5' RACE reads anew with MiXCR; each CDR3 protein has one entry. The sample gives tens of thousands of distinct CDR3 sequences, over 15% of which show up once; 2.6% is in the top ten. The receptors here all came from a female donor in good health.

The V and J genes are TRBV27 and TRBJ1-1; D remains ambiguous. Trimming stripped 2 bases from V and 6 bases from J, with 19 bases between. Germline assignment: CDR1 MNHEY and CDR2 SMNVEV (reference sequence). The CDR3 extends over 16 amino acids. This CDR3 reads CASSLPPGGLRSEAFF. CDR3 in DNA: TGTGCCAGCAGTTTACCGCCCGGAGGTTTGCGTTCTGAAGCTTTCTTT.

This clonotype is classed as medium-sized. The rearrangement joins TRBV29-1 to TRBJ2-7; 9 bases align to TRBD1. V lost 0 bases, J lost 6 bases, and 9 bases stayed unmatched. The CDR3 is made up of 15 amino acids. CDR1 and CDR2 from the germline V gene are SQVTM and ANQGSEA. For the CDR3, the DNA is TGCAGCGTTGAAGAAGGGACAGGGATCCTCTCCGAGCAGTACTTC. This translates into CSVEEGTGILSEQYF.

This clonotype was found a few times. V usage is TRBV20-1 and J usage is TRBJ2-3, with 10 bases identical to TRBD2. The V and J ends lost 3 bases and 6 bases, in that order; junction bases with no gene match: 9. The CDR3 loop spans 15 amino acids. Per germline, CDR1 DFQATT and CDR2 SNEGSKA (reference sequence). CDR3 protein: CSASDFLAGVDTQYF. In DNA, the CDR3 is TGCAGTGCTAGCGATTTCCTAGCGGGGGTTGATACGCAGTATTTT.

This clonotype was seen ten or more times. V and J are TRBV3-1 and TRBJ1-3; D not certain. Germline V gives CDR1 LGHDT, CDR2 YNNKEL (reference sequence). V was pared by 1 base and J by 1 base, with 11 bases between. The CDR3 runs to 16 residues. The CDR3 region is CASSQARDSSGNTIYF. In DNA, the CDR3 is TGTGCCAGCAGCCAAGCCAGAGACTCATCTGGAAACACCATATATTTT.

The gene calls are TRBV7-9 and TRBJ1-6; D is perhaps TRBD1 (6 bases). The CDR3 sequence is 14 residues long. V was shortened by 3 bases and J by 5 bases, with 8 bases between the two germline ends. The germline V gene encodes CDR1 SEHNR and CDR2 FQNEAQ (reference sequence). CDR3 sequence reads: CASSFSGDNSPLHF. Here the CDR3 DNA reads TGTGCCAGCAGCTTCTCAGGGGATAATTCACCCCTCCACTTT.

The chain uses TRBV19 and TRBJ2-2; TRBD2 matches 14 bases. With V trimmed by 5 bases and J by 0 bases, 5 bases remained unmatched. The length of the CDR3 is 18 residues. Germline V lookup: CDR1 LNHDA, CDR2 SQIVND (reference sequence). CDR3 residues: CASSSSGLAGANTGELFF. CDR3 DNA sequence: TGTGCCAGTAGTTCCTCGGGACTAGCGGGGGCGAACACCGGGGAGCTGTTTTTT.

This clonotype was counted only a few times. The J gene is TRBJ2-3, the V gene TRBV20-1; 7 nucleotides agree with TRBD1. CDR3 length: 13 residues. J lost 4 bases, V lost 7 bases, and 8 bases had no gene match. Per germline, CDR1 DFQATT and CDR2 SNEGSKA (reference sequence). CDR3 residues: CSVPTGRADTQYF. The CDR3 nucleotides read TGCAGTGTCCCGACAGGGCGGGCAGATACGCAGTATTTT.

This clonotype has only a few counts. The chain combines TRBV29-1 with TRBJ1-1; D remains ambiguous. V was pared by 4 bases and J by 1 base, with 7 bases between. CDR1 and CDR2 from the germline V gene are SQVTM and ANQGSEA. This CDR3 region has 12 residues. The CDR3 loop is CSVVLGNTEAFF. As DNA, the CDR3 is TGCAGCGTTGTCCTGGGGAACACTGAAGCTTTCTTT. Complete variable domain (other parts from reference TRBV29-1 and TRBJ1-1): SAVISQKPSRDICQRGTSLTIQCQVDSQVTMMFWYRQQPGQSLTLIATANQGSEATYESGFVIDKFPISRPNLTFSTLTVSNMSPEDSSIYLCSVVLGNTEAFFGQGTRLTVV.

This chain joins TRBV11-2 and TRBJ1-1; D is unclear. CDR1 and CDR2 from the germline V gene are SGHAT and FQNNGV. The CDR3 sequence is 11 residues long. The germline V and J ends were trimmed by 5 bases and 5 bases, with 6 bases remaining between them. CDR3 sequence: CASSRETEAFF. The CDR3 DNA reads TGTGCCAGCAGCCGAGAAACTGAAGCTTTCTTT.

The chain couples TRBV5-1 to TRBJ2-1, with D tentatively TRBD2 (5 bases). The CDR3 runs to 17 residues. CDR1 SGHRS and CDR2 YFSETQ come from the germline V gene. The V gene lost 0 bases and the J gene lost 1 base, with 14 bases spanning the gap. This CDR3 is CASSLETSDSSYNEQFF. The DNA for the CDR3 is TGCGCCAGCAGCTTGGAAACTTCGGACTCGTCCTACAATGAGCAGTTCTTC.

The chain is built from TRBV20-1 and TRBJ2-5; D perhaps matches TRBD2 (6 bases). V lost 2 bases and J 0 bases, leaving 13 bases between the germline ends. There are 15 residues in the CDR3. Germline V CDR1 and CDR2: DFQATT, SNEGSKA (reference sequence). The DNA of the CDR3 is TGCAGTGCTAGAAGTAGCGGATGGAACCAAGAGACCCAGTACTTC. Translating gives CSARSSGWNQETQYF.

This chain uses TRBV11-2 with TRBJ1-6, with D hard to call. The V and J ends lost 5 bases and 3 bases respectively, with 14 bases between them. This CDR3 contains 16 residues. Germline V gene lookup returns CDR1 SGHAT and CDR2 FQNNGV. For the CDR3, the DNA is TGTGCCAGCAGCCCAATGCGTGAGATCTATAATTCACCCCTCCACTTT. It is translated as CASSPMREIYNSPLHF.

This clonotype was seen ten or more times. This sequence joins TRBV20-1 and TRBJ1-1; D unresolved. Trimming took off 6 bases at V and 3 bases at J, with 5 bases between the two ends. This CDR3 contains 10 residues. Looked up from germline, CDR1 is DFQATT and CDR2 is SNEGSKA (reference sequence). CDR3 loop: CSAEYTEAFF. Written as DNA, the CDR3 is TGCAGTGCAGAGTACACTGAAGCTTTCTTT.

The V and J genes are TRBV29-1 and TRBJ2-1; 13 nucleotides align to TRBD2. J was trimmed by 2 bases and V by 7 bases; bases with no gene match: 8. Germline V gene lookup returns CDR1 SQVTM and CDR2 ANQGSEA. The CDR3 spans 16 residues. The CDR3 sequence: CSARLAGGNTYNEQFF. CDR3 nucleotide sequence: TGCAGCGCCAGACTAGCGGGGGGCAATACCTACAATGAGCAGTTCTTC.

This clonotype was counted between two and nine times. The chain couples TRBV6-5 to TRBJ2-3; TRBD2 aligns across 14 bases. The trim removed 7 bases at V and 3 bases at J, leaving 3 bases unmatched. The CDR3 consists of 15 residues. Per the germline V gene, CDR1 is MNHEY and CDR2 is SVGAGI. CDR3 sequence reads: CASKGTSGGTDTQYF. CDR3 sequence (DNA): TGTGCCAGCAAAGGGACTAGCGGGGGAACAGATACGCAGTATTTT.

The CDR3 region is CSVDLGTTGELFF. The CDR3 region has the DNA TGCAGCGTTGACTTGGGAACCACCGGGGAGCTGTTTTTT. The chain is built from TRBV29-1 and TRBJ2-2; no clear D gene. The CDR3 extends over 13 amino acids. Germline lookup yields CDR1 SQVTM and CDR2 ANQGSEA. Trimming removed 3 bases from V and 4 bases from J, with 9 bases in between.

The chain links TRBV12-3 or TRBV12-4 to TRBJ1-2; weak D call: TRBD1 (5 bases). Trimming took off 7 bases at V and 7 bases at J, with 16 bases between the two ends. The CDR3 extends over 13 amino acids. The CDR3 region has the DNA TGTGCCAGCACCCCGGGGCCCAGCCCTGGCTACACCTTC. This codes for CASTPGPSPGYTF.

The V and J genes are TRBV6-5 and TRBJ2-2; unclear D gene. Germline CDR1 MNHEY, CDR2 SVGAGI. The V end lost 0 bases, the J end lost 1 base, and 9 bases lay between the germline ends. The CDR3 loop spans 16 amino acids. The CDR3 sequence: CASSYSRQMNTGELFF. The CDR3 nucleotides read TGTGCCAGCAGTTACTCGAGGCAGATGAACACCGGGGAGCTGTTTTTT.